The sequence of this T cell receptor (beta chain) was determined in a study of cytomegalovirus exposure and HLA in healthy donors (dated by TCRdb to between 2016 and 2019). Background on the whole study: A later analysis indicated that the 120 or so validation repertoires were generated on the platform also employed for the 650 to 850 repertoires of the first cohort. A separate validation cohort of over 95 different subjects was used in addition to the roughly 700-subject first cohort. To predict cytomegalovirus infection status, the study combined high-throughput TCR immunosequencing, statistical association of individual TCRs with disease status, and machine learning. The study was designed to test whether signatures of past pathogen exposure could be identified by cataloging public T cell receptors.

Library method: the immunoSEQ multiplex PCR assay. The paper's data handling went like this. A statistical classification framework was developed to diagnose cytomegalovirus status using the catalog of TCR beta chain sequences. TCRdb re-hosts the immuneACCESS table, in-frame sequences only. Its copies lack some clones; in the studies checked, an unresolved V gene accounts for under half of them, and the cause for the rest is not known. V and J calls and clone size are copied from that table; D and trimming were computed from the DNA. Here the sample has 200,000 to 300,000 clones; more than 75% occur a single time. In total, the top ten clones hold approximately 2.5% of the sample. A note on this clone: The target of this receptor is not known. Base quality data are lacking; no much larger clone is found one base away.

Findings and caveats that apply to the study as a whole: Cytomegalovirus status was reported to be diagnosed by the classifier with high specificity and sensitivity in both the original and validation cohorts. In vitro tests confirmed that a few of the cytomegalovirus-associated TCR beta chains recognize cytomegalovirus antigens. In the study, roughly 160 TCR beta chains were listed as associated with cytomegalovirus. A later analysis found that TCRs clustered in the first cohort also tended to co-occur in the 130 or so validation repertoires, with 94% of cluster scores above 0. Most TCR sequences were observed very rarely across donors, whereas some public TCRs were present in many individuals. All 120 or so repertoires were used to score co-occurrence in the validation cohort in a later analysis, because that analysis had no HLA typing for the cohort. The authors suggested that the approach could potentially be extended to other disease states and immunological phenotypes.

Donors formed part of the validation cohort, which comprised fewer than 150 subjects and was distinct from the first cohort of under 850 subjects. Sequences MNHNY (CDR1) and SVGAGI (CDR2) are obtained from the germline V gene (reference sequence). The CDR3 runs 14 amino acids, cysteine and phenylalanine included. Only CDR3 DNA remains: 42 bases, in frame from the first base. V sheds 5 bases and J sheds 8 bases, leaving 18 bases between their ends. Sequencing was performed on PBMCs. The rearranged segments are TRBV6-6 and TRBJ1-1; a tentative D call is TRBD1 (6 bases match). This sequence was found in a man between 18 and 29 years old in good health and CMV-seronegative. The sequence in DNA is TGTGCCAGCAGTCCAATCTACAGGGTAGGAGAAGCTTTCTTT. It translates to CASSPIYRVGEAFF.